This TCR beta chain derives from a study of blood T cell repertoires in COVID-19. Background on the study: COVID-19 samples collected from the United States, Italy and Spain covered acute and convalescent phases.

Data came from immunoSEQ multiplex PCR; TCRdb stores just in-frame clones and leaves some out. The sample includes roughly 250,000 clones, approximately 90% of them seen just once. This CDR3 contains 15 residues. Trimming removed 3 bases from V and 4 bases from J, with 12 bases in between. CDR1 and CDR2 from the germline V gene are SGHTA and FQGTGA. The clonotype comes from a woman between 40 and 50 years old who had recovered from COVID-19. The V call is TRBV7-3, the J call TRBJ2-2; D uncertain. The sequenced material came from peripheral blood. CDR3 coding DNA: TGTGCCAGCAGCTTCCAGTCTGGGCCCACCGGGGAGCTGTTTTTT. It codes for CASSFQSGPTGELFF.